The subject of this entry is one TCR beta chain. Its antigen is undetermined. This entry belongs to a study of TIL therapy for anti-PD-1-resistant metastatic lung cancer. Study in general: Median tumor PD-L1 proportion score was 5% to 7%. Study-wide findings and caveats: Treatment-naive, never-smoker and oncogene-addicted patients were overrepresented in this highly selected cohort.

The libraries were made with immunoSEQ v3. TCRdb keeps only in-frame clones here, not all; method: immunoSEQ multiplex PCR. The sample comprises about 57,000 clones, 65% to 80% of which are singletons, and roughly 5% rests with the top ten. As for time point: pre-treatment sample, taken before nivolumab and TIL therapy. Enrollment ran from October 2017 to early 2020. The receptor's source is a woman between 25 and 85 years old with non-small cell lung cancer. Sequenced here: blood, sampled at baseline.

The CDR3 here is CASSVDLGNTIYF. For the CDR3, the DNA is TGTGCCAGCAGCGTGGACCTGGGAAACACCATATATTTT. This chain joins TRBV5-5 and TRBJ1-3; no reliable D call. V was trimmed by 4 bases and J by 4 bases, leaving 9 bases between them. The CDR3 length is 13 residues. CDR1 and CDR2 (germline): SGHKS, YYEKEE (reference sequence).